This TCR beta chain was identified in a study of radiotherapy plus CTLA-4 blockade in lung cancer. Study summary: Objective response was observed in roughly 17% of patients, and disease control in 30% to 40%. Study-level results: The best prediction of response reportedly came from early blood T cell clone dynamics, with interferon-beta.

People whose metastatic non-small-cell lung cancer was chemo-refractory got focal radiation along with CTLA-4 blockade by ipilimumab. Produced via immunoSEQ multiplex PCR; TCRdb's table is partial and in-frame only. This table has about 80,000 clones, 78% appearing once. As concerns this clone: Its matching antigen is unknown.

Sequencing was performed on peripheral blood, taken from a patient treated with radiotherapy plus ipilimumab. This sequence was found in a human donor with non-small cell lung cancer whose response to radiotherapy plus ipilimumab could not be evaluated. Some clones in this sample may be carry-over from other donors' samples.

DNA for the CDR3: TGTGCCAGCAGTCGGAGAGGGGGTACGCAGTATTTT. Translation gives CASSRRGGTQYF. This chain uses TRBV5-6 with TRBJ2-3; D might be TRBD1 (6 bases). CDR3 length: 12 amino acids. Per the germline V gene, CDR1 is SGHDT and CDR2 is YYEEEE. V was trimmed by 5 bases and J by 8 bases, leaving 12 bases between them.